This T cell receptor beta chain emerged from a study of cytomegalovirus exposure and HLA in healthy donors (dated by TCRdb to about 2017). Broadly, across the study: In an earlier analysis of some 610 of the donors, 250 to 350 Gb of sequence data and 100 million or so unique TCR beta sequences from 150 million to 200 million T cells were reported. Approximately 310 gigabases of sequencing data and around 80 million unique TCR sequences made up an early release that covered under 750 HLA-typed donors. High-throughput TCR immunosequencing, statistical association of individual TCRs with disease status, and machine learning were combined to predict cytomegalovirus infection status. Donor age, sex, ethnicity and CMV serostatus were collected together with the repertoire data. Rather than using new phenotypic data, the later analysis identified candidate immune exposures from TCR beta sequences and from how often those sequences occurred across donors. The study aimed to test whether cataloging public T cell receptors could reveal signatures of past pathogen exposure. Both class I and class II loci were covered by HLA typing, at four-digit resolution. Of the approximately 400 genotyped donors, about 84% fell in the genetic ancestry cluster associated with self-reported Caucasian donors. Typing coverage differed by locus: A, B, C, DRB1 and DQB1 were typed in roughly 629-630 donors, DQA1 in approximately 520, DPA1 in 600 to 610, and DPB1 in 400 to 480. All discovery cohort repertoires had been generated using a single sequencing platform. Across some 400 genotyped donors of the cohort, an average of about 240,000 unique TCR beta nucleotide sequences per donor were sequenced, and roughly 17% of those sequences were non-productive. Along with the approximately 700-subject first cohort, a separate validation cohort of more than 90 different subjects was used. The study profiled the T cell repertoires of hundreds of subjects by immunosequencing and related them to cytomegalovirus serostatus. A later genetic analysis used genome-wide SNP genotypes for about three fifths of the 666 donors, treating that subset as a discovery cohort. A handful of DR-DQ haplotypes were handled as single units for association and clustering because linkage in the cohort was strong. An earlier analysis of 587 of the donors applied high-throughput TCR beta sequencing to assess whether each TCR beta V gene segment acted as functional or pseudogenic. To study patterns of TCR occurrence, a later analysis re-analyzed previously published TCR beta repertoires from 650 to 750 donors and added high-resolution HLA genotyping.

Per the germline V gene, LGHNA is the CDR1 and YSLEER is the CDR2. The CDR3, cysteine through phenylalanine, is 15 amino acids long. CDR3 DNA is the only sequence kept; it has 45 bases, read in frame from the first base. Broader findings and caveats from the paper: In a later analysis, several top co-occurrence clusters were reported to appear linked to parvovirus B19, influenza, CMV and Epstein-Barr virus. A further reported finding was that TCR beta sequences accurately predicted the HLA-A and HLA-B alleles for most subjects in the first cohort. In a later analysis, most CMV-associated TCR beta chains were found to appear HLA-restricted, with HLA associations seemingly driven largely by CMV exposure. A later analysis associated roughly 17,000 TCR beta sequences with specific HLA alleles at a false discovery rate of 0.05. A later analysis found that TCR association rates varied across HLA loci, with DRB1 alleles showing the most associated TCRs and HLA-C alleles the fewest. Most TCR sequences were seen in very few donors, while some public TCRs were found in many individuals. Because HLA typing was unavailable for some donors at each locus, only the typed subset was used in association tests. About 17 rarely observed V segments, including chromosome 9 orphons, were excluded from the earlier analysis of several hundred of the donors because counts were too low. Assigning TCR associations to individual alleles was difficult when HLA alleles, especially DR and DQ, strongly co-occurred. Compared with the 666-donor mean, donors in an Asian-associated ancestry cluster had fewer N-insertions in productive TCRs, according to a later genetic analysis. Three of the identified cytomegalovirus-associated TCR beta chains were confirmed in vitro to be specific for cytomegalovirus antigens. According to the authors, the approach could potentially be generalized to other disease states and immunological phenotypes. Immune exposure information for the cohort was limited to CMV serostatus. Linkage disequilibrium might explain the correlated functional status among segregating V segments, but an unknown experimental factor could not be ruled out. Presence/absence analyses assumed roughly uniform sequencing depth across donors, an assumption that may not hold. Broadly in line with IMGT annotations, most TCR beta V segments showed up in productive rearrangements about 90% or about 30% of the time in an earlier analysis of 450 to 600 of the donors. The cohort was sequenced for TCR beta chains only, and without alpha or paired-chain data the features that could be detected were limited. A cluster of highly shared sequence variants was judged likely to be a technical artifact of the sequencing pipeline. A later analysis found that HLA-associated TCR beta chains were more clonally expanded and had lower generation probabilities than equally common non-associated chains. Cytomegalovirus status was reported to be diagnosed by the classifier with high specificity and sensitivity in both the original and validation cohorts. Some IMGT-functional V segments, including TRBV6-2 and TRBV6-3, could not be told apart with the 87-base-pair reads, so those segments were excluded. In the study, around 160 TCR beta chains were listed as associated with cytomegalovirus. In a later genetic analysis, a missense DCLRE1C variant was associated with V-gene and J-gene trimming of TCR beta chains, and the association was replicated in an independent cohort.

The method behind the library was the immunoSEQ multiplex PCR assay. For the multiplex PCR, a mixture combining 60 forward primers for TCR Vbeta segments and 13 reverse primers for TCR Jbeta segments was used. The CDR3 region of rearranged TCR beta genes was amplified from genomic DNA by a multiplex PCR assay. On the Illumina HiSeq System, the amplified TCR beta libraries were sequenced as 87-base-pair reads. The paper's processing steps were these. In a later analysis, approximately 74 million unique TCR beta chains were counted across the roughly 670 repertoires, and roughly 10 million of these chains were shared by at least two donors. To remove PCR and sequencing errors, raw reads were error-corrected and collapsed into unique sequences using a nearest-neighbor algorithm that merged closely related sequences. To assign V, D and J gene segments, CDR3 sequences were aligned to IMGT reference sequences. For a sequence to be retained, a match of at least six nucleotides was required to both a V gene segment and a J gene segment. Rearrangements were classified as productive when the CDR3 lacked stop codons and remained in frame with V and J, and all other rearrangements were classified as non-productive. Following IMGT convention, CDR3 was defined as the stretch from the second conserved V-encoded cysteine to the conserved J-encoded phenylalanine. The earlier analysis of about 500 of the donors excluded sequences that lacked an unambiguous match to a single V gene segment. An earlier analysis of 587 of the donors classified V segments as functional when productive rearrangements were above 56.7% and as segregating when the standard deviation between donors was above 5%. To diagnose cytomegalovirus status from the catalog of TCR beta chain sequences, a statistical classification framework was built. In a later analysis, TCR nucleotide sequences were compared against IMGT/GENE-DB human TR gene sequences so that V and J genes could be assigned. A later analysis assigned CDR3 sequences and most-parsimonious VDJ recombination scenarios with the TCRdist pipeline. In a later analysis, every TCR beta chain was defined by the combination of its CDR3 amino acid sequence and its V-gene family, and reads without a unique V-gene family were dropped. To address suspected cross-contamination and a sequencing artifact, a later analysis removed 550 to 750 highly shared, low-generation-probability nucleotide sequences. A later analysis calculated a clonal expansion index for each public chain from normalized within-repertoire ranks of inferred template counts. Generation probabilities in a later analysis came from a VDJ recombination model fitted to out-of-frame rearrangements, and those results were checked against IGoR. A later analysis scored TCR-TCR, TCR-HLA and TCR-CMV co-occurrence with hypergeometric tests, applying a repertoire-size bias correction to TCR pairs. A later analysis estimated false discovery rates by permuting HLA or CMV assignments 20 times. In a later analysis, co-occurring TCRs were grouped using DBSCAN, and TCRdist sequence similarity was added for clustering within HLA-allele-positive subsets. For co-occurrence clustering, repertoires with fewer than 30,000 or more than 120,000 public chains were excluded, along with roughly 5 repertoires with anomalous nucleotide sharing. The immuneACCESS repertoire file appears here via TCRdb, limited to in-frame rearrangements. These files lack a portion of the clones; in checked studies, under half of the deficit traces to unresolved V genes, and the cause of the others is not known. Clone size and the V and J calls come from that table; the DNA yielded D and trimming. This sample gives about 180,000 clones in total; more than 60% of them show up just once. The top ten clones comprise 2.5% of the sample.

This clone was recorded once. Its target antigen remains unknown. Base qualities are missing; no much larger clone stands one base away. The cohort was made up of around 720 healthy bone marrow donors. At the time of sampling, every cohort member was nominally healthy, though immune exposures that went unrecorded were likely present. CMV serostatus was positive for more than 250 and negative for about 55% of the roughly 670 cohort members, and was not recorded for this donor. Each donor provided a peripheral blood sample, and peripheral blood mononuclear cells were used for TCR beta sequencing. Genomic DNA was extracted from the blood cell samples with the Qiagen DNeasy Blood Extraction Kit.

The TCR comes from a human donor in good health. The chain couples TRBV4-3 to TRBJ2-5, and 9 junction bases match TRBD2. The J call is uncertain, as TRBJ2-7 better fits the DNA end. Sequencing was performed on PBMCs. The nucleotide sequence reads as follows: TGCGCCAGCAGCCAAGATCCGGGACTAGCACGCGAGCAGTACTTC. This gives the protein CASSQDPGLAREQYF.